The subject of this entry is one T cell receptor (beta chain). This specimen comes from a study of blood T cells in healthy people across ages. Using a J-beta primer mix together with a sample-barcoded 5' primer, a second PCR was run for roughly 7 to 11 cycles. MiXCR, applied by TCRdb to the 5' RACE reads, yields one record per CDR3 protein. The data contain 1 million or so distinct CDR3 sequences, 35% to 55% of them singletons. The germline V and J ends were trimmed by 7 bases and 13 bases, with 16 bases remaining between them. Germline V lookup: CDR1 MDHEN, CDR2 SYDVKM. CDR3 size: 11 residues. The V gene is TRBV28, the J gene TRBJ1-1, with D maybe TRBD1 (6 bases). Sequenced material: blood. The receptor comes from a woman between 55 and 75 years old in good health. The CDR3 sequence is CASTLDRTVFF. Written as DNA, the CDR3 is TGTGCCAGCACCCTCGACAGGACCGTTTTCTTT.